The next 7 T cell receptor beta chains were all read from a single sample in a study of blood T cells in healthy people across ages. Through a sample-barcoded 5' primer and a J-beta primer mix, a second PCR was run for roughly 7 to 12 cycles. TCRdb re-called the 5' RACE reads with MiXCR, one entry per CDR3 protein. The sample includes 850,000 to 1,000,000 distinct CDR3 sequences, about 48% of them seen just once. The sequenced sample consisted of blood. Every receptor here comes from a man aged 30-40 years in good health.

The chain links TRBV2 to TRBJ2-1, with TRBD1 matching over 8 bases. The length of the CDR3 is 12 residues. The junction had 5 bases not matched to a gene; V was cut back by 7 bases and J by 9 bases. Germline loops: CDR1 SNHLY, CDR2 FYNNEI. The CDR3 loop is CASMQGATEQFF. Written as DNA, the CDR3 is TGTGCCAGCATGCAGGGGGCCACTGAGCAGTTCTTC.

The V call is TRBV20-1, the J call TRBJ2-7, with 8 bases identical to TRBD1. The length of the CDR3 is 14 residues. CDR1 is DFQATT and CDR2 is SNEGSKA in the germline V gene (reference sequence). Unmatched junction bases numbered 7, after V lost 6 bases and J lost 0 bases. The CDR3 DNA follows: TGCAGTGCCCCGACAGGGGACACCTCCTACGAGCAGTACTTC. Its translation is CSAPTGDTSYEQYF.

Here the CDR3 reads CSVVPAGEQFF. The CDR3 DNA reads TGCAGCGTTGTTCCGGCAGGTGAGCAGTTCTTC. The chain joins TRBV29-1 to TRBJ2-1, with no clear D. The CDR3 has 11 amino acids. The germline V gene has CDR1 SQVTM and CDR2 ANQGSEA. V was cut by 4 bases and J by 9 bases, with 10 bases left in between.

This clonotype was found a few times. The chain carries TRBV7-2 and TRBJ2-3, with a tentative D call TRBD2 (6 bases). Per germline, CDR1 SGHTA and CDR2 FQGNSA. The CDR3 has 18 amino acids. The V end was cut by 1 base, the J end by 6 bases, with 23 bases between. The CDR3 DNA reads TGTGCCAGCAGCTTAGTAGGCCAGGGAGGTTTCGAAGCGGATACGCAGTATTTT. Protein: CASSLVGQGGFEADTQYF.

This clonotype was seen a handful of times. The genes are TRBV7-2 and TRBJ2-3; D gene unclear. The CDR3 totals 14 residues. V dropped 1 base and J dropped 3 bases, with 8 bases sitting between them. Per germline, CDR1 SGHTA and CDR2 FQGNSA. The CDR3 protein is CASSLGFQTDTQYF. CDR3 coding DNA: TGTGCCAGCAGCTTAGGGTTTCAGACAGATACGCAGTATTTT. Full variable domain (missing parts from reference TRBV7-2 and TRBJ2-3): GAGVSQSPSNKVTEKGKDVELRCDPISGHTALYWYRQSLGQGLEFLIYFQGNSAPDKSGLPSDRFSAERTGGSVSTLTIQRTQQEDSAVYLCASSLGFQTDTQYFGPGTRLTVL.

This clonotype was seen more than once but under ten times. For the CDR3, the DNA is TGTGCCAGCAGCCCCGCGACAGGGAGGGGGTACAACACTGAAGCTTTCTTT. Translating gives CASSPATGRGYNTEAFF. The V and J genes are TRBV7-8 and TRBJ1-1; TRBD1 matches 7 bases. The CDR3 sequence is 17 residues long. V lost 5 bases to trimming and J lost 2 bases; unmatched junction nucleotides: 14. CDR1 is SGHVS, CDR2 FQNEAQ, per germline.

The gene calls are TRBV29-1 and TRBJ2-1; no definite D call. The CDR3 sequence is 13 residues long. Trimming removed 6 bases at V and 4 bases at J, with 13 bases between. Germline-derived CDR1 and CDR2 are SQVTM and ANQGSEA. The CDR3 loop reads CSVEIGPYNEQFF. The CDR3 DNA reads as TGCAGCGTCGAGATTGGTCCATACAATGAGCAGTTCTTC.